This entry describes one T cell receptor (beta chain). Only a few counts were recorded for this clone. The antigen this receptor binds is unknown. Nothing much larger sits one base from this clone, and base qualities are not available. Including the terminal cysteine and phenylalanine, the CDR3 comprises 13 residues. CDR3 DNA is the only sequence kept; it has 39 bases, read in frame from the first base. CDR1 SQVTM and CDR2 ANQGSEA were looked up in the germline V gene. Trimming takes 0 bases from V and 12 bases from J, and the germline ends sit 15 bases apart. Whole blood was collected in K2EDTA tubes by collaborating institutions according to the institutions' own protocols. For TCRbeta analysis, collaborators shipped samples as frozen whole blood, isolated PBMCs, or DNA extracted from either of those sample types. TCRbeta CDR3 regions were amplified from genomic DNA by means of the immunoSEQ Assay, a bias-controlled multiplex PCR. Per the source publication's procedure: The number of nucleated cells in each sample was estimated from the amplification of reference gene primers within the assay. To quantify the absolute abundance of each unique TCRbeta CDR3 rearrangement, sequence reads were collapsed and filtered. Productive Simpson clonality was computed per sample as the square root of Simpson's diversity index over productive rearrangements. Here the immuneACCESS table is served through TCRdb, limited to in-frame sequences with V and J called. Missing clones are a known gap in these copies; in checked studies unresolved V genes cover under half, and the rest lacks a known reason. V, J and clone size reflect that table, while D and trimming were determined from the DNA. The sample has a few hundred thousand clones on record, about 90% of them singletons. 5.5% to 8% of the sample comes from the top ten.

This sample is part of a study of blood T cell repertoires in COVID-19 (dated by TCRdb to about 2020). Broadly, across the study: The collaborator samples originated in the United States, Italy and Spain and spanned the acute and convalescent phases of COVID-19. The prospective study material was composed of cDNA or gDNA derived from T cells, B-cell-depleted T cells, or PBMCs. The repertoires were released in a freely available public database intended as a resource for research on the immune response to SARS-CoV-2. The samples were drawn from the first 160 participants of the ongoing ImmuneRACE study and from 1,200 or so subjects provided by 6 global collaborators. Deeply sampled blood TCRbeta repertoires from subjects exposed to, actively infected with, or recovered from COVID-19 were included in the dataset. Sample metadata almost always included a de-identified subject ID, COVID-19 status, age in years and sex. HLA class I and class II types, where available, came from metadata supplied by the sample provider rather than from assay-based typing. Paper-wide results and their limitations: How much clinical and demographic metadata was included differed by source and by participant, and the metadata was provided uncurated.

The source is a man in his 60s with acute or convalescent COVID-19. Sequencing was carried out using peripheral blood. The V gene is TRBV29-1 and the J gene is TRBJ2-1; TRBD2 might be the D gene, on 5 matching bases. The CDR3 loop reads CSVEEGLSGWQFF. The nucleotides read TGCAGCGTTGAAGAAGGACTTTCTGGATGGCAGTTCTTC.